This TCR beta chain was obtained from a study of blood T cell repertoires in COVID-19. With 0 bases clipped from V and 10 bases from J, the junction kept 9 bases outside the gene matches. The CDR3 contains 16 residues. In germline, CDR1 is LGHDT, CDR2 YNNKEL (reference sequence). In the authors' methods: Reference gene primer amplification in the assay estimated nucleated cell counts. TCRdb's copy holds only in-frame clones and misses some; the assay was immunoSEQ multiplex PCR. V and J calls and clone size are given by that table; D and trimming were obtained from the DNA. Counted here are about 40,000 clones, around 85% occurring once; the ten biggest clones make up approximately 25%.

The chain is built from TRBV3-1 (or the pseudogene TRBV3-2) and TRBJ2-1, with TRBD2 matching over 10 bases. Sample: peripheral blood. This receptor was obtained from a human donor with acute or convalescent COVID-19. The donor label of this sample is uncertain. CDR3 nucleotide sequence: TGTGCCAGCAGCCAAGATTCTATAGCGGGAGGCTGGGAGCAGTTCTTC. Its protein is CASSQDSIAGGWEQFF.